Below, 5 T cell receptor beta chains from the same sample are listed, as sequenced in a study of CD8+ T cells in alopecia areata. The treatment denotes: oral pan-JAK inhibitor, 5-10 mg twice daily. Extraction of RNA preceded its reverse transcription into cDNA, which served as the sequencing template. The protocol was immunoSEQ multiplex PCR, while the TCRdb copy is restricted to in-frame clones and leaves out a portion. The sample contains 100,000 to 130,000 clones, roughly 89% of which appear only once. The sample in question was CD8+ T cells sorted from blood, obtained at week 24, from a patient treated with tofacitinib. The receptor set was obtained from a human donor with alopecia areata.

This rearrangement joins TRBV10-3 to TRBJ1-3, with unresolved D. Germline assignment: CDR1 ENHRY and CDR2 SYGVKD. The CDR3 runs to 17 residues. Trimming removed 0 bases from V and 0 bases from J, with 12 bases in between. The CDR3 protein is CAISESGSLTSGNTIYF. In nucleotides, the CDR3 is TGTGCCATCAGTGAGTCGGGCAGTCTTACCTCTGGAAACACCATATATTTT.

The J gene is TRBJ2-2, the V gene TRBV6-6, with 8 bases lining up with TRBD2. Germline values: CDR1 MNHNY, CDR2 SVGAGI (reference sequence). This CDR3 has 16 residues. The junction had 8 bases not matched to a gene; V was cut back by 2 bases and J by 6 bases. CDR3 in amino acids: CASSYGGGQLPGELFF. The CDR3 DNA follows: TGTGCCAGCAGTTACGGCGGGGGGCAGCTTCCCGGGGAGCTGTTTTTT.

The CDR3 protein is CASSNPGAGRYEQYF. In DNA, the CDR3 is TGTGCCAGCAGTAACCCAGGGGCCGGTAGGTACGAGCAGTACTTC. The V gene is TRBV27, the J gene TRBJ2-7; tentatively, D is TRBD1 (6 bases). The germline V gene encodes CDR1 MNHEY and CDR2 SMNVEV (reference sequence). Trimming took 5 bases from V and 4 from J, leaving 18 bases between them. This CDR3 has 15 residues.

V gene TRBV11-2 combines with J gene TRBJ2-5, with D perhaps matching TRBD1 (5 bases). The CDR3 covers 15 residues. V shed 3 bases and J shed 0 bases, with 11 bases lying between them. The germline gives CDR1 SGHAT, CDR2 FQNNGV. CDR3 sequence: CASSFGAGYQETQYF. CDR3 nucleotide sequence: TGTGCCAGCAGCTTTGGGGCAGGGTACCAAGAGACCCAGTACTTC.

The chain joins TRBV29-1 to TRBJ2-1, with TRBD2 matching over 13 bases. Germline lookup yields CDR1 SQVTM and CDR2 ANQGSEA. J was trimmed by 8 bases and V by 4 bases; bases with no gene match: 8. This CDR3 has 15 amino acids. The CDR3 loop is CSVALLAGGRYEQFF. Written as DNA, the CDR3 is TGCAGCGTTGCCCTACTAGCGGGGGGGCGGTATGAGCAGTTCTTC.